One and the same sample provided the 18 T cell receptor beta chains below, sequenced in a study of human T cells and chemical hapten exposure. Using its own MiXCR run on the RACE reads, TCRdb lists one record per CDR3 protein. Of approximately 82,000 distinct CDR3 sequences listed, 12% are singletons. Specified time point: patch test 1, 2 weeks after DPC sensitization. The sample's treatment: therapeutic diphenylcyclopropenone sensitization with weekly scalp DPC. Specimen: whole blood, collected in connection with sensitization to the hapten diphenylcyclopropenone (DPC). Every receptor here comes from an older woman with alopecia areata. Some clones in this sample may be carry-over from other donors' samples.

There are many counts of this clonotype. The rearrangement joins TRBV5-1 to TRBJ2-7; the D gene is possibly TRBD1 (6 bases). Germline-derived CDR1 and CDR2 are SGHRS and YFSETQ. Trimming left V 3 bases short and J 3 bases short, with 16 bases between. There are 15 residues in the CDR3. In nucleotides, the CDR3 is TGCGCCAGCAGCTCCGTCACCGGGACATACTACGAGCAGTACTTC. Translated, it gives CASSSVTGTYYEQYF.

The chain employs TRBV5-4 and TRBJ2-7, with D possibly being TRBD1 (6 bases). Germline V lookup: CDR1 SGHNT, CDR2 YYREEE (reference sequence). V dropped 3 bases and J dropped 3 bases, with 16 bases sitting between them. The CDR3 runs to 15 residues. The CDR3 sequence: CASSSLTGLNYEQYF. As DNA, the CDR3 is TGTGCCAGCAGCTCCTTGACAGGCCTTAACTACGAGCAGTACTTC.

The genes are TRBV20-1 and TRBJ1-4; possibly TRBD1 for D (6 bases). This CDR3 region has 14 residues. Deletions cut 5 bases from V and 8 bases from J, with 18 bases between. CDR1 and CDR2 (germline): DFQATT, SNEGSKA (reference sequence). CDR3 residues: CSASRKNRAEKLFF. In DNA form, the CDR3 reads TGCAGTGCTTCGAGGAAAAACAGGGCCGAAAAACTGTTTTTT.

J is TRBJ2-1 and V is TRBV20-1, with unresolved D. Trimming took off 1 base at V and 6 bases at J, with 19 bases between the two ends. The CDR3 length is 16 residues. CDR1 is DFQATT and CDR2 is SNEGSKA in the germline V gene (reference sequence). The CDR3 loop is CSARAFGPANSNEQFF. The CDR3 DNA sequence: TGCAGTGCTAGAGCCTTCGGGCCAGCCAACTCCAATGAGCAGTTCTTC.

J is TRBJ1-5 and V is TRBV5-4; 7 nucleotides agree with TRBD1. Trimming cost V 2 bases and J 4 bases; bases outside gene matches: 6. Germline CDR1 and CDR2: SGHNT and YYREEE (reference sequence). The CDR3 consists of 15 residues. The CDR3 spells CASSFQGQRNQPQHF. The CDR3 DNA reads TGTGCCAGCAGCTTCCAGGGACAGCGGAATCAGCCCCAGCATTTT.

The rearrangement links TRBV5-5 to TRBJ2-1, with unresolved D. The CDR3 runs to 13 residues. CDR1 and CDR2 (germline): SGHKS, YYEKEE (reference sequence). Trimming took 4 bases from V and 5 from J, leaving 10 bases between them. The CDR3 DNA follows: TGTGCCAGCAGCCTCGTCCCGGACAATGAGCAGTTCTTC. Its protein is CASSLVPDNEQFF.

Written as DNA, the CDR3 is TGTGCCAGCCAAAGCCTCTACGAGCAGTACTTC. Translated: CASQSLYEQYF. The rearrangement joins TRBV25-1 to TRBJ2-7; no reliable D call. Trimming removed 8 bases from V and 3 bases from J, with 8 bases in between. The CDR3 has 11 residues. Per the germline V gene, CDR1 is MGHDK and CDR2 is SYGVNS.

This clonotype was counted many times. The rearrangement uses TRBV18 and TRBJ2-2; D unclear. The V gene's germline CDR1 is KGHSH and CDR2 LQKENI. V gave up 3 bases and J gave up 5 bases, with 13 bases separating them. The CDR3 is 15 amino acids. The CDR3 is CASSPASEWTGELFF. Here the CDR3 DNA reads TGTGCCAGCTCACCCGCCTCCGAGTGGACCGGGGAGCTGTTTTTT.

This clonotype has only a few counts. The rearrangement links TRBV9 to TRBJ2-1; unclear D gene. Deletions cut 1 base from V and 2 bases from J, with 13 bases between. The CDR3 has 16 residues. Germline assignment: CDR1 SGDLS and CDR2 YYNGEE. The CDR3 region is CASSVFLTHPYNEQFF. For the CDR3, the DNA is TGTGCCAGCAGCGTATTCCTAACGCATCCCTACAATGAGCAGTTCTTC.

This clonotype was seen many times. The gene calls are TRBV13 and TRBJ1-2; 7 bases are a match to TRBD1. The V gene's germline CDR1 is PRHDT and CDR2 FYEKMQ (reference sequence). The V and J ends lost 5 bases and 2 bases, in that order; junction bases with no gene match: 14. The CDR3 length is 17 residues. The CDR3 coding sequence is TGTGCCAGCAGCCCGAGTGGGGGCAGGGGGTTCAACTATGGCTACACCTTC. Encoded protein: CASSPSGGRGFNYGYTF.

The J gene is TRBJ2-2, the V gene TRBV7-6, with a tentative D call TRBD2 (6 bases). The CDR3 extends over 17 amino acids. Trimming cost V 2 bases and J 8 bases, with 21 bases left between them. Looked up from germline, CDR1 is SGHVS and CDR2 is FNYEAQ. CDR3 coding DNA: TGTGCCAGCAGCTTACTGACGGGGGTCATCTCGCCGGGGGAGCTGTTTTTT. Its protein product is CASSLLTGVISPGELFF.

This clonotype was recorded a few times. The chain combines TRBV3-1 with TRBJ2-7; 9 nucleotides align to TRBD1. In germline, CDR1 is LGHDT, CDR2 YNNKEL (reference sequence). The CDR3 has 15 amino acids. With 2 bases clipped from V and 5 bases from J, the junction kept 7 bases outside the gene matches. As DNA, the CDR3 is TGTGCCAGCAGCCAAATGGGAGACAGGGGGAACGAGCAGTACTTC. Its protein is CASSQMGDRGNEQYF.

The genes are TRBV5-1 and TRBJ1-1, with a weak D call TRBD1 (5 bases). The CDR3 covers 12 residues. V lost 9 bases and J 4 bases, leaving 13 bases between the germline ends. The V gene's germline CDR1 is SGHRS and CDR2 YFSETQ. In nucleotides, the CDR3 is TGCGCCACCCGAGACGGGGGCACTGAAGCTTTCTTT. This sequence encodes CATRDGGTEAFF. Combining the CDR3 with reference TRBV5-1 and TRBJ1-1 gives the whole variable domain KAGVTQTPRYLIKTRGQQVTLSCSPISGHRSVSWYQQTPGQGLQFLFEYFSETQRNKGNFPGRFSGRQFSNSRSEMNVSTLELGDSALYLCATRDGGTEAFFGQGTRLTVV.

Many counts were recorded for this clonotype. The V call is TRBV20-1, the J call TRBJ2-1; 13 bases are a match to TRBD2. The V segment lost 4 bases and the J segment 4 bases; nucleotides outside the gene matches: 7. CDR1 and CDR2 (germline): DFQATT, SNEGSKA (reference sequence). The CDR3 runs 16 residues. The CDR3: CSANKLAGGEYNEQFF. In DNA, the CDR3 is TGCAGTGCTAACAAACTAGCGGGGGGGGAATACAATGAGCAGTTCTTC.

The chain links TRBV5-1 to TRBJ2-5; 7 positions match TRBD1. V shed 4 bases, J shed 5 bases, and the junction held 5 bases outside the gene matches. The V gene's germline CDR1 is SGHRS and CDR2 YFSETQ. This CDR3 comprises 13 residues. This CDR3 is CASSTTGIETQYF. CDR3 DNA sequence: TGCGCCAGCAGCACGACAGGGATCGAGACCCAGTACTTC.

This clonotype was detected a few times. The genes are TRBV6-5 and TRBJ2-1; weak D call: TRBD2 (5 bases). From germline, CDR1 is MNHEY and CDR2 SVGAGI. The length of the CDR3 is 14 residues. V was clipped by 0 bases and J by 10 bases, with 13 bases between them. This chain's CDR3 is CASSYSSPRAEQFF. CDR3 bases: TGTGCCAGCAGTTACTCGTCCCCGCGGGCCGAGCAGTTCTTC.

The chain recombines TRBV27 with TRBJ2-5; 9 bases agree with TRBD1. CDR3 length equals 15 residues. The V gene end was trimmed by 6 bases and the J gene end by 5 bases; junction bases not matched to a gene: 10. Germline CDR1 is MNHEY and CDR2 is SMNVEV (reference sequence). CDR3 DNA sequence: TGTGCCAGCAGGGACTTACAGGGGGCCGGCGAGACCCAGTACTTC. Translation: CASRDLQGAGETQYF.

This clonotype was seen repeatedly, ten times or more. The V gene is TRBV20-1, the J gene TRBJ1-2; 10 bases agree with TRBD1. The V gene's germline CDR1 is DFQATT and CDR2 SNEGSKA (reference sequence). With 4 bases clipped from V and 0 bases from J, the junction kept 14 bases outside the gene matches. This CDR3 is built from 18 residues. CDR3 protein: CSANFGPGQGTPNYGYTF. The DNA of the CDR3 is TGCAGTGCTAATTTTGGCCCGGGACAGGGGACTCCTAACTATGGCTACACCTTC.